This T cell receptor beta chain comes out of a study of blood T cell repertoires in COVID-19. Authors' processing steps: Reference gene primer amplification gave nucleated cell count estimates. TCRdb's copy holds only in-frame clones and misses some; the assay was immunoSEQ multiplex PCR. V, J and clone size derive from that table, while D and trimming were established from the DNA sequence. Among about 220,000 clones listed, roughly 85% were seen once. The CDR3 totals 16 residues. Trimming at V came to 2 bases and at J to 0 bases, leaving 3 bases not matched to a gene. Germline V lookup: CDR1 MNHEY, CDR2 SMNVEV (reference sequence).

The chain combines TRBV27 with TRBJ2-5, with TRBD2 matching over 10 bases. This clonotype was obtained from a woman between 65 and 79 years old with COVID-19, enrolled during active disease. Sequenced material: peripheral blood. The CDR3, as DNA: TGTGCCAGCAGTTTACATAGCGGGGGGAACCAAGAGACCCAGTACTTC. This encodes CASSLHSGGNQETQYF.